The 6 T cell receptor beta chains below were found in one sample sequenced in a study of technical replicates of blood from a few donors. Sequencing was performed with immunoSEQ multiplex PCR; in TCRdb, only in-frame clones are kept and a portion is missing. The table has around 100,000 clones, roughly 95% seen once. The material sequenced was T cells isolated from PBMCs. The receptors were gathered from a human donor in good health.

V gene TRBV19 combines with J gene TRBJ1-1; the match to TRBD1 covers 9 bases. V dropped 9 bases and J dropped 5; count of bases not matched to a gene: 10. Germline-derived CDR1 and CDR2 are LNHDA and SQIVND (reference sequence). The CDR3 totals 14 residues. CDR3 loop: CASQYGTGQTEAFF. The DNA of the CDR3 is TGTGCCAGCCAATACGGGACAGGGCAAACTGAAGCTTTCTTT.

This rearrangement joins TRBV19 to TRBJ2-2, with D perhaps matching TRBD2 (6 bases). CDR3 length: 14 amino acids. Germline V lookup: CDR1 LNHDA, CDR2 SQIVND (reference sequence). Trimming stripped 4 bases from V and 3 bases from J, with 9 bases between. Written as DNA, the CDR3 is TGTGCCAGTAGTACGGGACTGTACACCGGGGAGCTGTTTTTT. This gives the protein CASSTGLYTGELFF.

This clone was counted a few times. The J gene is TRBJ1-5, the V gene TRBV30; D not certain. This CDR3 comprises 13 residues. The germline gives CDR1 GTSNPN, CDR2 SVGIG (reference sequence). Trimming removed 0 bases from V and 4 bases from J, with 7 bases in between. The CDR3 nucleotides read TGTGCCTGGAGTGTAGAGGGAAATCAGCCCCAGCATTTT. Residues: CAWSVEGNQPQHF.

This chain connects TRBV2 to TRBJ2-7, with TRBD2 as a possible D gene (7 bases). V dropped 9 bases and J dropped 5 bases, with 14 bases sitting between them. CDR1 and CDR2 (germline): SNHLY, FYNNEI. This CDR3 is built from 12 residues. This chain's CDR3 is CARVGGQDEQYF. The DNA for the CDR3 is TGTGCCAGAGTGGGGGGGCAGGACGAGCAGTACTTC.

A single count supports this clone. The chain is built from TRBV27 and TRBJ2-7; 8 nucleotides align to TRBD2. V was clipped by 3 bases and J by 2 bases; unmatched bases: 6. The CDR3 loop spans 15 amino acids. Germline assignment: CDR1 MNHEY and CDR2 SMNVEV (reference sequence). This CDR3 reads CASSFQRETPYEQYF. CDR3 coding DNA: TGTGCCAGCAGTTTCCAGCGGGAGACACCCTACGAGCAGTACTTC.

This chain links TRBV6-6 with TRBJ2-7; 8 bases are shared with TRBD2. Germline loops: CDR1 MNHNY, CDR2 SVGAGI (reference sequence). This CDR3 contains 16 residues. J was trimmed by 6 bases and V by 2 bases; bases with no gene match: 12. The CDR3 nucleotides read TGTGCCAGCAGTTACCCGGGGGGGGCCGACGGTGCCGAGCAGTACTTC. Its protein is CASSYPGGADGAEQYF.